This TCR beta chain derives from a study of blood T cell repertoires in COVID-19. At the level of the study: Some COVID-19 samples were acute and others convalescent; all came from the United States, Italy and Spain.

The repertoire was sequenced with immunoSEQ multiplex PCR; TCRdb's copy has only in-frame clones and lacks some. The sample yields around 160,000 clones, around four fifths seen once. CDR3 length equals 16 residues. Germline loops: CDR1 MDHEN, CDR2 SYDVKM. The V end was cut by 4 bases, the J end by 0 bases, with 13 bases between. The rearrangement joins TRBV28 to TRBJ1-5; TRBD1 might be the D (6 bases). This clonotype was obtained from a woman between 40 and 55 years old with active or convalescent COVID-19. Sequencing input: peripheral blood. The CDR3 region has the DNA TGTGCCAGCAGTTGGACAGCCTACGATAGCAATCAGCCCCAGCATTTT. It is translated as CASSWTAYDSNQPQHF.